This TCR beta chain comes out of a study of early T cells in non-severe SARS-CoV-2 infection. About the research overall: Sequenced material consisted of bulk RNA (from unsorted whole blood), and chains were unpaired. General study findings and limits: Anti-spike CD8 specificities were favored by VDJdb matching, whose results missed private and CD4 specificities.

Germline V gives CDR1 SNHLY, CDR2 FYNNEI. V was cut by 1 base and J by 11 bases, with 10 bases left in between. The CDR3 is 12 residues long. In the case of this clonotype: As yet, its antigen is unknown.

Attached unique molecular identifiers marked individual cDNA molecules. TCRdb called the 5' RACE reads again in MiXCR, with one record for every CDR3 protein. Here the sample spans 50,000 to 60,000 distinct CDR3 sequences, less than 9.5% being singletons. Sample: whole blood, taken at baseline. This clonotype was sampled from an adult who was a healthcare worker with PCR-confirmed SARS-CoV-2 infection or an uninfected control (not recorded which). The chain combines TRBV2 with TRBJ2-3, with D possibly matching TRBD2 (5 bases). This CDR3 reads CASSEGGFGQYF. Here the CDR3 DNA reads TGTGCCAGCAGTGAAGGAGGGTTCGGGCAGTATTTT.